This T cell receptor beta chain comes out of a study of T cell changes during pregnancy in multiple sclerosis. Sequencing used immunoSEQ multiplex PCR; TCRdb keeps in-frame clones, though not all of them. The data show under 15,000 clones, approximately 90% seen once. A single count supports this clone. CDR3 length: 14 residues. The sequencing here drew on CD8+ T cells from peripheral blood mononuclear cells, taken in the second trimester of pregnancy. The chain recombines TRBV21-1 with TRBJ2-7; the DNA was not used to check the table's D call, TRBD2. TRBV21-1 is an annotated pseudogene. This receptor was identified in a female donor in good health, enrolled as a control in a pregnancy study. CDR3 protein: CASSNPRDPFEQYF. CDR3 bases: TGTGCCAGCAGCAACCCCCGGGATCCCTTCGAGCAGTACTTC.